The subject of this entry is one TCR beta chain. Its target is unknown. The data stem from a study of cytomegalovirus exposure and HLA in healthy donors. Points from the study as a whole: TCR beta chains numbering more than 150 were designated cytomegalovirus-associated. In vitro experiments confirmed that a few CMV-associated chains were specific for CMV antigens.

Per the germline V gene, CDR1 is MNHEY and CDR2 is SMNVEV (reference sequence). This CDR3 comprises 15 residues. V shed 4 bases, J shed 5 bases, and the junction held 7 bases outside the gene matches. Some clones are missing from TCRdb's copy, which holds only in-frame ones; the method was immunoSEQ multiplex PCR. The sample consists of 40,000 to 55,000 clones, 80% to 95% of them appearing once. The clonotype originates from a woman between 18 and 29 years old in good health and CMV-seronegative. The V and J genes are TRBV27 and TRBJ2-3, with 9 bases lining up with TRBD2. The material sequenced was PBMCs. CDR3: CASSSGRGGLDTQYF. CDR3 DNA: TGTGCCAGCAGTTCGGGGCGGGGGGGATTAGATACGCAGTATTTT.